The 24 T cell receptor beta chains below were found in one sample sequenced in a study of shared clonotypes between healthy human individuals. Clones were sequenced by immunoSEQ multiplex PCR, and TCRdb holds only the in-frame ones, with some missing. The table shows roughly 490,000 clones, with 75% to 85% occurring only once. Specimen: PBMCs. The receptors shown here come from a woman aged 40 to 50 in good health. Some clones in this sample may be carry-over from other donors' samples.

This rearrangement joins TRBV19 to TRBJ1-2, with a possible D match to TRBD1 (6 bases). V was trimmed by 3 bases and J by 4 bases, leaving 9 bases between them. There are 13 residues in the CDR3. Per the germline V gene, CDR1 is LNHDA and CDR2 is SQIVND (reference sequence). The CDR3 region has the DNA TGTGCCAGTAGTATTATAGGGGGCTATGGCTACACCTTC. As protein: CASSIIGGYGYTF.

As to this clone: Other nucleotide sequences in the sample specify the same CDR3. The V call is TRBV28, the J call TRBJ2-1; no reliable D call. CDR1 is MDHEN and CDR2 is SYDVKM in the germline V gene. Trimming left V 4 bases short and J 0 bases short, with 13 bases between. The CDR3 extends over 16 amino acids. This CDR3 is CASSSPYASSYNEQFF. CDR3 bases: TGTGCCAGCAGTTCGCCCTACGCAAGCTCCTACAATGAGCAGTTCTTC.

J is TRBJ1-1 and V is TRBV7-3, with TRBD1 identical over 7 bases. The V segment lost 2 bases and the J segment 11 bases; nucleotides outside the gene matches: 8. CDR1 and CDR2 (germline): SGHTA, FQGTGA. The CDR3 runs to 13 residues. In nucleotides, the CDR3 is TGTGCCAGCAGCTTAGCATCTACAGGGGACGCTTTCTTT. Amino acids: CASSLASTGDAFF.

This chain joins TRBV28 and TRBJ2-3; D unresolved. The CDR3 length is 14 residues. Germline values: CDR1 MDHEN, CDR2 SYDVKM. Trimming pared 6 bases from V and 0 bases from J, leaving 10 bases between. In nucleotides, the CDR3 is TGTGCCAGCAGGAGGCCTACTAGCACAGATACGCAGTATTTT. It is translated as CASRRPTSTDTQYF.

This clone was recorded once. The rearrangement links TRBV2 to TRBJ1-5; D may be TRBD1 (5 bases). This CDR3 is built from 15 residues. V was trimmed by 3 bases and J by 0 bases, leaving 9 bases between them. Germline lookup yields CDR1 SNHLY and CDR2 FYNNEI. CDR3 coding DNA: TGTGCCAGCAGTGATGGGGGGTTTAGCAATCAGCCCCAGCATTTT. Its translation: CASSDGGFSNQPQHF.

This chain uses TRBV15 with TRBJ2-5; either TRBD1 or TRBD2 may supply D (7 bases each). Germline V gene sequence: CDR1 LNHNV, CDR2 YYDKDF (reference sequence). Trimming cost V 6 bases and J 4 bases, with 21 bases left between them. The CDR3 extends over 16 amino acids. CDR3 sequence (DNA): TGTGCCACCAGAAAGCGGGCAGGGGGGGTAGGAGAGACCCAGTACTTC. This codes for CATRKRAGGVGETQYF.

The chain is built from TRBV11-2 and TRBJ2-1, with D tentatively TRBD1 (6 bases). Per germline, CDR1 SGHAT and CDR2 FQNNGV. CDR3 size: 14 residues. The V and J ends lost 5 bases and 7 bases respectively, with 15 bases between them. The CDR3 protein is CASSPPEGGNEQFF. As DNA, the CDR3 is TGTGCCAGCAGCCCGCCGGAAGGGGGAAATGAGCAGTTCTTC. The full variable domain, in which reference TRBV11-2 and TRBJ2-1 provide the parts outside the CDR3, is EAGVAQSPRYKIIEKRQSVAFWCNPISGHATLYWYQQILGQGPKLLIQFQNNGVVDDSQLPKDRFSAERLKGVDSTLKIQPAKLEDSAVYLCASSPPEGGNEQFFGPGTRLTVL.

A word on this clone: Other DNA variants within this sample encode the same CDR3. This sequence joins TRBV7-9 and TRBJ2-7; D might be TRBD1 (5 bases). The CDR3 runs to 13 residues. V was pared by 5 bases and J by 0 bases, with 8 bases between. Germline-derived CDR1 and CDR2 are SEHNR and FQNEAQ (reference sequence). The DNA of the CDR3 is TGTGCCAGCAGCACCGACAGCTCCTACGAGCAGTACTTC. It yields the protein CASSTDSSYEQYF.

The rearrangement links TRBV28 to TRBJ2-1, with 7 nucleotides matching TRBD2. The CDR3 extends over 15 amino acids. The V gene end was trimmed by 2 bases and the J gene end by 8 bases; junction bases not matched to a gene: 9. Per the germline V gene, CDR1 is MDHEN and CDR2 is SYDVKM. DNA of the CDR3: TGTGCCAGCAGTTTACGCGGGAGTCAAGTCGATGAGCAGTTCTTC. It is translated as CASSLRGSQVDEQFF.

The J gene is TRBJ2-1, the V gene TRBV10-2, with D tentatively TRBD2 (5 bases). V was trimmed by 0 bases and J by 14 bases, leaving 14 bases between them. In germline, CDR1 is WSHSY, CDR2 SAAADI. There are 13 residues in the CDR3. CDR3 protein: CASSESREATKFF. In nucleotides, the CDR3 is TGCGCCAGCAGTGAGTCGAGGGAAGCGACAAAGTTCTTC.

This clone was detected a few times. The chain uses TRBV25-1 and TRBJ2-5; D not resolved. Germline CDR1 and CDR2: MGHDK and SYGVNS. The CDR3 runs 13 residues. V was cut by 3 bases and J by 4 bases, with 9 bases left in between. CDR3 in amino acids: CASSDGYGETQYF. CDR3 DNA: TGTGCCAGCAGTGATGGGTACGGAGAGACCCAGTACTTC.

This clone was counted once. The V gene is TRBV19, the J gene TRBJ1-5; 7 bases match TRBD1. The junction had 5 bases not matched to a gene; V was cut back by 3 bases and J by 6 bases. The CDR3 loop spans 14 amino acids. Germline V CDR1 and CDR2: LNHDA, SQIVND (reference sequence). CDR3 in amino acids: CASSISRGLQPQHF. CDR3 coding DNA: TGTGCCAGTAGTATTAGTAGGGGGCTTCAGCCCCAGCATTTT.

This clone has more than one count but fewer than ten. The V call is TRBV7-9, the J call TRBJ1-2; 10 bases are shared with TRBD1. The CDR3 is 14 residues long. Germline V CDR1 and CDR2: SEHNR, FQNEAQ (reference sequence). Trimming at V came to 2 bases and at J to 6 bases, leaving 3 bases not matched to a gene. The CDR3 is CASSLTGQGDGYTF. DNA for the CDR3: TGTGCCAGCAGCTTAACCGGACAGGGGGATGGCTACACCTTC.

A single count supports this clone. CDR3 sequence reads: CASSQGEGENYGYTF. CDR3 coding DNA: TGCGCCAGCAGCCAAGGGGAGGGGGAAAACTATGGCTACACCTTC. The rearrangement links TRBV4-3 to TRBJ1-2; TRBD1 is a possible D gene (6 bases). V lost 1 base, J lost 2 bases, and 11 bases lay in between. Germline V gene sequence: CDR1 LGHNA, CDR2 YSLEER. CDR3 size: 15 residues.

Note on this clone: A far larger clone is just one base off, so this is likely a read error. The chain recombines TRBV11-2 with TRBJ2-2; a possible D gene is TRBD1 (6 bases). Germline-derived CDR1 and CDR2 are SGHAT and FQNNGV. The CDR3 contains 16 residues. The DNA of the CDR3 is TGTGCCAGCAGCTTAAACCCAGGCAGGGACACCGGGGAGCTGTCTTTT. Amino acid sequence: CASSLNPGRDTGELSF.

This chain joins TRBV28 and TRBJ1-3; unclear D gene. This CDR3 contains 12 residues. V was cut by 8 bases and J by 1 base, with 6 bases left in between. Germline values: CDR1 MDHEN, CDR2 SYDVKM. In DNA form, the CDR3 reads TGTGCCAGCCTTGGATCTGGAAACACCATATATTTT. Protein product: CASLGSGNTIYF.

This chain joins TRBV30 and TRBJ2-1; 8 nucleotides line up with TRBD1. Germline V CDR1 and CDR2: GTSNPN, SVGIG (reference sequence). This CDR3 spans 15 amino acids. J lost 7 bases, V lost 2 bases, and 10 bases had no gene match. CDR3 residues: CAWSYLRTGSNEQFF. The CDR3 nucleotides are TGTGCCTGGAGTTATTTACGGACAGGGTCTAATGAGCAGTTCTTC.

This chain joins TRBV29-1 and TRBJ1-1; D possibly corresponds to TRBD1 (5 bases). CDR1 SQVTM and CDR2 ANQGSEA come from the germline V gene. V lost 2 bases to trimming and J lost 1 base, with 17 bases between them. There are 16 residues in the CDR3. In nucleotides, the CDR3 is TGCAGCGTTGAAAAATGGTACCAGGGAACGAACACTGAAGCTTTCTTT. Protein sequence: CSVEKWYQGTNTEAFF.

This clone was seen just once. J is TRBJ2-3 and V is TRBV25-1; D gene unclear. V lost 4 bases to trimming and J lost 6 bases, with 8 bases between them. The CDR3 consists of 12 residues. Germline values: CDR1 MGHDK, CDR2 SYGVNS. This CDR3 is CASSVGLDTQYF. The CDR3 DNA reads as TGTGCCAGCAGTGTAGGGTTGGATACGCAGTATTTT.

The V gene is TRBV4-2, the J gene TRBJ2-1; D might be TRBD1 (6 bases). The V end lost 1 base, the J end lost 1 base, and 11 bases lay between the germline ends. The CDR3 length is 16 residues. Per germline, CDR1 LGHNA and CDR2 YNFKEQ. The CDR3 sequence: CASSQVGTSSYNEQFF. CDR3 nucleotide sequence: TGTGCCAGCAGCCAAGTGGGGACATCGTCCTACAATGAGCAGTTCTTC.

Of note for this clone: Additional DNA sequences in this sample encode the identical CDR3. The chain carries TRBV6-5 and TRBJ2-7; a weak D match, TRBD2 (6 bases). The V gene lost 0 bases and the J gene lost 3 bases, with 6 bases spanning the gap. The CDR3 runs 13 residues. Per the germline V gene, CDR1 is MNHEY and CDR2 is SVGAGI. This chain's CDR3 is CASSYSRGYEQYF. Here the CDR3 DNA reads TGTGCCAGCAGTTACTCGCGGGGCTACGAGCAGTACTTC.

The V call is TRBV7-9, the J call TRBJ2-3, with D possibly matching TRBD2 (6 bases). The CDR3 extends over 15 amino acids. Germline V gene data show CDR1 as SEHNR and CDR2 as FQNEAQ (reference sequence). V was shortened by 3 bases and J by 1 base, with 11 bases between the two germline ends. The CDR3 reads CASSFSASGTDTQYF. DNA of the CDR3: TGTGCCAGCAGCTTTTCTGCTAGCGGCACAGATACGCAGTATTTT. The variable domain in full, completed from reference TRBV7-9 and TRBJ2-3, reads DTGVSQNPRHKITKRGQNVTFRCDPISEHNRLYWYRQTLGQGPEFLTYFQNEAQLEKSRLLSDRFSAERPKGSFSTLEIQRTEQGDSAMYLCASSFSASGTDTQYFGPGTRLTVL.

V gene TRBV5-1 combines with J gene TRBJ2-7, with D tentatively TRBD1 or TRBD2 (5 bases each). V lost 4 bases and J 3 bases, leaving 17 bases between the germline ends. The CDR3 loop spans 15 amino acids. Germline V CDR1 and CDR2: SGHRS, YFSETQ. DNA of the CDR3: TGCGCCAGCAGCACCCGGGGCCACGCGGGCTACGAGCAGTACTTC. This gives the protein CASSTRGHAGYEQYF. The entire variable domain, with the rest obtained from reference TRBV5-1 and TRBJ2-7, is as follows: KAGVTQTPRYLIKTRGQQVTLSCSPISGHRSVSWYQQTPGQGLQFLFEYFSETQRNKGNFPGRFSGRQFSNSRSEMNVSTLELGDSALYLCASSTRGHAGYEQYFGPGTRLTVT.

This clone was found many times. Other DNA variants within this sample encode the same CDR3. The chain uses TRBV9 and TRBJ2-3; the D gene is possibly TRBD1 (6 bases). The CDR3 has 16 residues. Between the trimmed V and J ends, which lost 3 bases and 2 bases, there was a span of 16 bases. The germline gives CDR1 SGDLS, CDR2 YYNGEE. The CDR3 here is CASSETGQSHTDTQYF. As DNA, the CDR3 is TGTGCCAGCAGCGAGACCGGACAGAGCCACACAGATACGCAGTATTTT. Together with reference TRBV9 and TRBJ2-3, the CDR3 gives the full variable domain: DSGVTQTPKHLITATGQRVTLRCSPRSGDLSVYWYQQSLDQGLQFLIQYYNGEERAKGNILERFSAQQFPDLHSELNLSSLELGDSALYFCASSETGQSHTDTQYFGPGTRLTVL.